The sequence of this T cell receptor (beta chain) was determined in a study of T cell responses to AZD1222 COVID-19 vaccine. This clone was counted between two and nine times. The antigen is undetermined. Study findings and constraints: The study found vaccine-associated CD4 TCRs spanning spike, dominant at 160-218 and 743-854. Scientists sampled the repertoires only once the peak T cell response had passed. Within unmutated variant regions lay the reported targets of nearly half of spike-specific TCRs. White British donors predominated, females outnumbered males, and clonal diversity was possibly underestimated.

CDR1 is MNHEY and CDR2 is SVGEGT in the germline V gene. This CDR3 has 15 residues. Between the trimmed V and J ends, which lost 2 bases and 3 bases, there was a span of 11 bases. The data were produced by immunoSEQ multiplex PCR, yet TCRdb's version contains in-frame clones alone and is incomplete. The sample lists under 70,000 clones, 79% seen once, with approximately 23% in the top ten. This TCR derives from an adult in good health. This material consisted of peripheral blood, taken on day 0 of MenACWY control vaccination. This sequence joins TRBV6-2 or TRBV6-3 and TRBJ2-4, with D unclear. The CDR3 here is CASSYSDRGKNIQYF. As DNA, the CDR3 is TGTGCCAGCAGTTACAGTGATCGCGGCAAAAACATTCAGTACTTC.